The 18 T cell receptor beta chains listed next were all sequenced from one sample in a study of blood T cell repertoires in COVID-19. TCRdb keeps only in-frame clones here, not all; method: immunoSEQ multiplex PCR. This repertoire shows about 99,000 clones, about 89% found once; its top ten account for 4.5% to 5.5%. Sequencing input: peripheral blood. The receptor source for this set is a human donor in a cohort sampled during active COVID-19.

V gene TRBV18 combines with J gene TRBJ1-5; 9 nucleotides line up with TRBD1. After removal of 5 bases from V and 0 bases from J, the junction contained 5 bases not matched to a gene. The CDR3 spans 16 residues. The germline V gene encodes CDR1 KGHSH and CDR2 LQKENI. Written as DNA, the CDR3 is TGTGCCAGCTCAGGGGACAGGGACTCTAGCAATCAGCCCCAGCATTTT. Amino acid sequence: CASSGDRDSSNQPQHF.

This clone was seen just once. The chain has TRBV7-9 and TRBJ2-7; 10 positions match TRBD1. The CDR3 runs to 13 residues. V shed 5 bases, J shed 5 bases, and the junction held 3 bases outside the gene matches. Germline loops: CDR1 SEHNR, CDR2 FQNEAQ (reference sequence). The CDR3 DNA sequence: TGTGCCAGCAGCCCAGGGACAGGGGACGAGCAGTACTTC. Its protein is CASSPGTGDEQYF.

The V gene is TRBV7-2, the J gene TRBJ2-5, with TRBD1 as a possible D gene (5 bases). This CDR3 comprises 14 residues. CDR1 is SGHTA and CDR2 is FQGNSA in the germline V gene. Trimming cost V 5 bases and J 5 bases, with 15 bases left between them. The CDR3 DNA reads as TGTGCCAGCAGCCCACAAGGGGCGCAGGAGACCCAGTACTTC. This encodes CASSPQGAQETQYF. The full variable domain, rest sourced from reference TRBV7-2 and TRBJ2-5, is GAGVSQSPSNKVTEKGKDVELRCDPISGHTALYWYRQSLGQGLEFLIYFQGNSAPDKSGLPSDRFSAERTGGSVSTLTIQRTQQEDSAVYLCASSPQGAQETQYFGPGTRLLVL.

The rearrangement links TRBV6-5 to TRBJ2-5; TRBD2 is a possible D gene (6 bases). Trimming pared 2 bases from V and 7 bases from J, leaving 8 bases between. Germline V lookup: CDR1 MNHEY, CDR2 SVGAGI. The CDR3 loop spans 12 amino acids. The CDR3 protein is CASSYARGTQYF. The DNA for the CDR3 is TGTGCCAGCAGTTACGCGCGGGGGACCCAGTACTTC.

A single count supports this clone. The V call is TRBV10-3, the J call TRBJ2-3; 7 nucleotides line up with TRBD1. The V gene end was trimmed by 2 bases and the J gene end by 4 bases; junction bases not matched to a gene: 6. The CDR3 runs to 15 residues. From germline, CDR1 is ENHRY and CDR2 SYGVKD. This chain's CDR3 is CAISEPRTGADTQYF. CDR3 bases: TGTGCCATCAGTGAGCCGCGCACAGGGGCAGATACGCAGTATTTT.

The chain links TRBV28 to TRBJ2-2; unclear D gene. V lost 3 bases to trimming and J lost 7 bases, with 9 bases between them. CDR3 length: 13 residues. Germline V CDR1 and CDR2: MDHEN, SYDVKM. The CDR3 nucleotides read TGTGCCAGCAGTTTCTACCCCTTCGGGGAGCTGTTTTTT. Its translation is CASSFYPFGELFF.

V gene TRBV7-3 combines with J gene TRBJ1-4, with D hard to call. V dropped 7 bases and J dropped 0 bases, with 15 bases sitting between them. The germline V gene encodes CDR1 SGHTA and CDR2 FQGTGA. CDR3 length: 16 residues. This CDR3 reads CASNWRAFSTNEKLFF. In DNA, the CDR3 is TGTGCCAGCAACTGGAGGGCCTTCTCAACTAATGAAAAACTGTTTTTT.

This chain links TRBV9 with TRBJ1-2, with 8 bases identical to TRBD1. From germline, CDR1 is SGDLS and CDR2 YYNGEE. This CDR3 has 14 residues. V was pared by 4 bases and J by 8 bases, with 10 bases of the junction left unmatched. CDR3 bases: TGTGCCAGCAGCCCCCGGGGACAGGTCGCCGGCTACACCTTC. Translating gives CASSPRGQVAGYTF.

This chain links TRBV12-3 or TRBV12-4 with TRBJ2-5; D might be TRBD1 (5 bases). This CDR3 comprises 13 residues. V was clipped by 3 bases and J by 8 bases, with 13 bases between them. The CDR3 spells CASSLTRAGTQYF. The CDR3 nucleotides are TGTGCCAGCAGTTTGACCAGGGCCGGCACCCAGTACTTC.

The J gene is TRBJ2-6, the V gene TRBV4-2, with D tentatively TRBD2 (6 bases). The CDR3 consists of 19 residues. Trimming removed 2 bases from V and 0 bases from J, with 17 bases in between. Germline V gene sequence: CDR1 LGHNA, CDR2 YNFKEQ. The CDR3 bases are TGTGCCAGCAGCCAAAGGACCGGGACTCGTAGCTCTGGGGCCAACGTCCTGACTTTC. Its translation: CASSQRTGTRSSGANVLTF.

The rearrangement uses TRBV3-1 (or the pseudogene TRBV3-2) and TRBJ1-4; no clear D gene. Between the trimmed V and J ends, which lost 2 bases and 8 bases, there was a span of 9 bases. The CDR3 contains 13 residues. The germline gives CDR1 LGHDT, CDR2 YNNKEL (reference sequence). In DNA form, the CDR3 reads TGTGCCAGCAGCCAAAACCGGGGAGAAAAACTGTTTTTT. Translating it yields CASSQNRGEKLFF.

The V gene is TRBV7-8, the J gene TRBJ1-6, with a tentative D call TRBD1 (5 bases). V was cut by 5 bases and J by 6 bases, with 14 bases left in between. CDR3 length equals 15 residues. The germline CDR1 and CDR2 sequences are SGHVS and FQNEAQ. CDR3 sequence (DNA): TGTGCCAGCAGCATCCAGGGCTCCGGTAATTCACCCCTCCACTTT. Its translation is CASSIQGSGNSPLHF. The variable domain in full, completed from reference TRBV7-8 and TRBJ1-6, reads GAGVSQSPRYKVAKRGQDVALRCDPISGHVSLFWYQQALGQGPEFLTYFQNEAQLDKSGLPSDRFFAERPEGSVSTLKIQRTQQEDSAVYLCASSIQGSGNSPLHFGNGTRLTVT.

The chain recombines TRBV20-1 with TRBJ2-1, with 11 bases aligning to TRBD2. The CDR3 runs 11 residues. With V trimmed by 8 bases and J by 10 bases, 4 bases remained unmatched. The germline V gene has CDR1 DFQATT and CDR2 SNEGSKA (reference sequence). CDR3 loop: CSLRTSGEQFF. The CDR3 DNA sequence: TGCAGTCTTCGGACTAGCGGGGAGCAGTTCTTC.

The chain is built from TRBV18 and TRBJ1-3; D remains unclear. CDR1 and CDR2 (germline): KGHSH, LQKENI. V shed 0 bases and J shed 0 bases, with 9 bases lying between them. CDR3 length: 16 residues. CDR3 sequence: CASSPPEFVSGNTIYF. CDR3 DNA sequence: TGTGCCAGCTCACCACCGGAGTTCGTCTCTGGAAACACCATATATTTT.

The V call is TRBV5-8, the J call TRBJ2-5; D is perhaps TRBD2 (6 bases). V was clipped by 4 bases and J by 1 base, with 17 bases between them. Germline CDR1 is SGHTS and CDR2 is YDEGEE. The CDR3 loop spans 16 amino acids. The CDR3 DNA follows: TGTGCCAGCAGCACACCCGAGGGACTCCCCCAAGAGACCCAGTACTTC. Translated: CASSTPEGLPQETQYF.

The chain carries TRBV6-5 and TRBJ2-3; possibly TRBD2 for D (5 bases). The CDR3 is 13 amino acids. Germline V gene lookup returns CDR1 MNHEY and CDR2 SVGAGI. V lost 6 bases, J lost 4 bases, and 11 bases lay in between. CDR3 sequence (DNA): TGTGCCAGCAGAGAGGGTCCGGCAGATACGCAGTATTTT. Its protein is CASREGPADTQYF.

The chain combines TRBV27 with TRBJ2-1; a possible D gene is TRBD2 (5 bases). In germline, CDR1 is MNHEY, CDR2 SMNVEV (reference sequence). There are 18 residues in the CDR3. The germline V and J ends were trimmed by 6 bases and 7 bases, with 28 bases remaining between them. CDR3 in DNA: TGTGCCAGCAGACCGATCCTTAATCGGCTGCGGAAGCGGAATGAGCAGTTCTTC. Amino acid sequence: CASRPILNRLRKRNEQFF.

The rearrangement uses TRBV5-1 and TRBJ2-5; 9 positions agree with TRBD2. Per the germline V gene, CDR1 is SGHRS and CDR2 is YFSETQ. The CDR3 sequence is 15 residues long. V lost 3 bases to trimming and J lost 2 bases; unmatched junction nucleotides: 5. CDR3: CASSSGLASQETQYF. CDR3 in DNA: TGCGCCAGCAGCTCCGGACTAGCGAGTCAAGAGACCCAGTACTTC.